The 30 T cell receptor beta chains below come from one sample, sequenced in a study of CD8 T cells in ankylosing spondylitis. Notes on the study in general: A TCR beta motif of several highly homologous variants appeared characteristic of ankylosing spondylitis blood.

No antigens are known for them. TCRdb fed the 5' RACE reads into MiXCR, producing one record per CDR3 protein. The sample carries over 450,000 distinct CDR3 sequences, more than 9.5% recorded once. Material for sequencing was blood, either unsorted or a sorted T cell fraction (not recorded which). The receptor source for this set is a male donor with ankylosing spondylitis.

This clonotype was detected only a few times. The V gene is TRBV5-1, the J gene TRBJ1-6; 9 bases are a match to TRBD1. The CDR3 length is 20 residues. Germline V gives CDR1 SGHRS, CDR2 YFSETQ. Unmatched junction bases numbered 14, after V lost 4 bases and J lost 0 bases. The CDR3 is CASSRFGTGGRSSYNSPLHF. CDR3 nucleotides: TGCGCCAGCAGCCGTTTTGGAACAGGGGGCCGAAGCTCCTATAATTCACCCCTCCACTTT.

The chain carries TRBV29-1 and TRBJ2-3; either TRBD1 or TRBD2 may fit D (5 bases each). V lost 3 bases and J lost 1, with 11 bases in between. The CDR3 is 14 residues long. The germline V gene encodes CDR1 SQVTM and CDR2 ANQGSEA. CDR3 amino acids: CSVERGEGTDTQYF. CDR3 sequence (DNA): TGCAGCGTTGAGAGGGGAGAGGGCACAGATACGCAGTATTTT.

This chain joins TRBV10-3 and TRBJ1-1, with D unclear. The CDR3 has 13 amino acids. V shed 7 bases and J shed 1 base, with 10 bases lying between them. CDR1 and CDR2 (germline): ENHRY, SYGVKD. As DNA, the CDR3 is TGTGCCATCACCGGACTGGAGAACACTGAAGCTTTCTTT. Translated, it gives CAITGLENTEAFF.

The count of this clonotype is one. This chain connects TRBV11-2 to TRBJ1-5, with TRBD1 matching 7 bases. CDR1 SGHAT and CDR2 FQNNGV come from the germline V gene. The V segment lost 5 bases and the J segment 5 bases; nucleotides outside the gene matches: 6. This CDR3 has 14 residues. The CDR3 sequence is CASSIGGGDQPQHF. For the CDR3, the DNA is TGTGCCAGCAGCATAGGGGGCGGGGATCAGCCCCAGCATTTT. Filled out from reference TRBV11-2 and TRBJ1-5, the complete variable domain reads EAGVAQSPRYKIIEKRQSVAFWCNPISGHATLYWYQQILGQGPKLLIQFQNNGVVDDSQLPKDRFSAERLKGVDSTLKIQPAKLEDSAVYLCASSIGGGDQPQHFGDGTRLSIL.

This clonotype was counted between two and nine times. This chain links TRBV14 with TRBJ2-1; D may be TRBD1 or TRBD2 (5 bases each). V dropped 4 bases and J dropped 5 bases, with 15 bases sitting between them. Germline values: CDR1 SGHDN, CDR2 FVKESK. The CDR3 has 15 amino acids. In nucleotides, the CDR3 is TGTGCCAGCAGCCTATGGCGAGGGGAGCACAATGAGCAGTTCTTC. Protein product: CASSLWRGEHNEQFF.

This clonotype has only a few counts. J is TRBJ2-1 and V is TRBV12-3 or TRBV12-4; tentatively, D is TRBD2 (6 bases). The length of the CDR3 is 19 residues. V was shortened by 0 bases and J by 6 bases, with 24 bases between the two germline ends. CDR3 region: CASSLAIFLGTPAPNEQFF. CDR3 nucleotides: TGTGCCAGCAGTTTAGCTATATTCTTAGGGACTCCAGCCCCCAATGAGCAGTTCTTC.

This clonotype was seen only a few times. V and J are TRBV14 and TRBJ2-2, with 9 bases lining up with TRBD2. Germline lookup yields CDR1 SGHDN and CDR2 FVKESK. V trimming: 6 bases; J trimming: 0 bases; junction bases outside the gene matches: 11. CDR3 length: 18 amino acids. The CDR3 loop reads CASSPTNPSGANTGELFF. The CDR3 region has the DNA TGTGCCAGCAGTCCGACGAACCCTAGCGGGGCGAACACCGGGGAGCTGTTTTTT.

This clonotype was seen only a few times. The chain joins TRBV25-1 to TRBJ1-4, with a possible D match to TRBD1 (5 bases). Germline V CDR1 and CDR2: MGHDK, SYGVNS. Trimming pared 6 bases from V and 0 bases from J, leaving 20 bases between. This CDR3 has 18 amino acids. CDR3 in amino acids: CASSAHTGRGATNEKLFF. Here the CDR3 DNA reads TGTGCCAGCAGCGCCCACACAGGAAGGGGCGCAACTAATGAAAAACTGTTTTTT.

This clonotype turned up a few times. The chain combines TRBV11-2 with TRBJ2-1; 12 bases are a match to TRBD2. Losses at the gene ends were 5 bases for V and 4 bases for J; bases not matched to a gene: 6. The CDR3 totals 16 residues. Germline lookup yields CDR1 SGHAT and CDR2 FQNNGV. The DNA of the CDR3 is TGTGCCAGCAGCACTGCTAGCGGGAGGGTTTACAATGAGCAGTTCTTC. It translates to CASSTASGRVYNEQFF.

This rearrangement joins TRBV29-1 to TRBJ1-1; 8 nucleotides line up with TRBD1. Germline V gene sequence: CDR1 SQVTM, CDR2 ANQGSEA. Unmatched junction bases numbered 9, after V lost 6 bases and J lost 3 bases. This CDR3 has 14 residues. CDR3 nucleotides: TGCAGCGTACAACCAGGGGGCGCCCACACTGAAGCTTTCTTT. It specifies CSVQPGGAHTEAFF.

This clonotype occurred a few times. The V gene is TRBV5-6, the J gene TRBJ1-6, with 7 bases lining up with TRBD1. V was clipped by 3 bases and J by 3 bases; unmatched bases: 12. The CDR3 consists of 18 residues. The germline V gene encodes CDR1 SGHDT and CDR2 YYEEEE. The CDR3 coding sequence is TGTGCCAGCAGCTCGAGAGTGGGGACAGACATCTATAATTCACCCCTCCACTTT. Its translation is CASSSRVGTDIYNSPLHF.

The CDR3 loop is CSARVESGRYNEQFF. Here the CDR3 DNA reads TGCAGTGCTAGAGTCGAGAGCGGGAGGTACAATGAGCAGTTCTTC. The chain combines TRBV20-1 with TRBJ2-1; 9 nucleotides line up with TRBD2. Germline lookup yields CDR1 DFQATT and CDR2 SNEGSKA (reference sequence). CDR3 length: 15 residues. The V gene end was trimmed by 1 base and the J gene end by 4 bases; junction bases not matched to a gene: 5.

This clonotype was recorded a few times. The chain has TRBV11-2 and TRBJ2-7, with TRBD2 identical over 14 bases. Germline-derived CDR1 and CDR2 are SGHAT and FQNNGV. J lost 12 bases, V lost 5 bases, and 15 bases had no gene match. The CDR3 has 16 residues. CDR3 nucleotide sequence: TGTGCCAGCAGCCCTTTGGGACTAGCGGGAGTTTCTCGCCCGTACTTC. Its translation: CASSPLGLAGVSRPYF. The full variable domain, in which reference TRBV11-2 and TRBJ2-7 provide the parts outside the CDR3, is EAGVAQSPRYKIIEKRQSVAFWCNPISGHATLYWYQQILGQGPKLLIQFQNNGVVDDSQLPKDRFSAERLKGVDSTLKIQPAKLEDSAVYLCASSPLGLAGVSRPYFGPGTRLTVT.

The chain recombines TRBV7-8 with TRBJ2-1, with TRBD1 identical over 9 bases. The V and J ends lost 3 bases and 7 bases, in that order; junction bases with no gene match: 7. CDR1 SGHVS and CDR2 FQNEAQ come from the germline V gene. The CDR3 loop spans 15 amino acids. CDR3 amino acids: CASSFTTGGINEQFF. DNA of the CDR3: TGTGCCAGCAGCTTCACCACAGGGGGCATAAATGAGCAGTTCTTC. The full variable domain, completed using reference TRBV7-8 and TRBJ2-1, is GAGVSQSPRYKVAKRGQDVALRCDPISGHVSLFWYQQALGQGPEFLTYFQNEAQLDKSGLPSDRFFAERPEGSVSTLKIQRTQQEDSAVYLCASSFTTGGINEQFFGPGTRLTVL.

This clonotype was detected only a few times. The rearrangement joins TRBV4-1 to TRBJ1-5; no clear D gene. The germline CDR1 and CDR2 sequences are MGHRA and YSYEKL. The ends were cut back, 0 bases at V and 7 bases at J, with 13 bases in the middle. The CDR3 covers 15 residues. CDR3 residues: CASSQDGRAGQPQHF. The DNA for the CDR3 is TGCGCCAGCAGCCAAGATGGAAGGGCTGGACAGCCCCAGCATTTT.

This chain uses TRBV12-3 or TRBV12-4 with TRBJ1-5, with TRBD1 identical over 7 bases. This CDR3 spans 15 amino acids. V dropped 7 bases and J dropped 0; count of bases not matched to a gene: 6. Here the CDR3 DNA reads TGTGCCAGCAATACAGGGGCTTATAGCAATCAGCCCCAGCATTTT. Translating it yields CASNTGAYSNQPQHF.

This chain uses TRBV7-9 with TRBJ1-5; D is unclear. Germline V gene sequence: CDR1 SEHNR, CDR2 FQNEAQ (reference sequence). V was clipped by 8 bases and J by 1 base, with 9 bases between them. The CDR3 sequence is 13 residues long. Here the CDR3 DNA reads TGTGCCAGCGGTAGGGAGAGCAATCAGCCCCAGCATTTT. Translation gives CASGRESNQPQHF.

CDR3 amino acids: CASFPTGYTEAFF. For the CDR3, the DNA is TGTGCCAGCTTCCCTACAGGCTACACTGAAGCTTTCTTT. The chain is built from TRBV5-6 and TRBJ1-1, with a weak D call TRBD1 (5 bases). Per germline, CDR1 SGHDT and CDR2 YYEEEE. Trimming pared 7 bases from V and 3 bases from J, leaving 13 bases between. The CDR3 has 13 amino acids.

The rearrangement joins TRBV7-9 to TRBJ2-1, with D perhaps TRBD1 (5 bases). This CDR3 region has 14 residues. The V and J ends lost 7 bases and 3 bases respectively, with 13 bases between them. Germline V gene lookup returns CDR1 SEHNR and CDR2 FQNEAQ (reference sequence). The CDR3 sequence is CASMNTGRYNEQFF. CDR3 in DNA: TGTGCCAGCATGAACACAGGACGCTACAATGAGCAGTTCTTC.

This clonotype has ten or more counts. CDR3 DNA sequence: TGTGCCAGCTCCCTGGGTGCCGCCGAAGGTGGCTACACCTTC. Its translation: CASSLGAAEGGYTF. This chain joins TRBV12-3 or TRBV12-4 and TRBJ1-2, with D hard to call. The V end was cut by 8 bases, the J end by 7 bases, with 20 bases between. This CDR3 comprises 14 residues.

The CDR3 sequence is CASSLKRTSGPSDTQYF. CDR3 in DNA: TGTGCCAGCAGCCTCAAACGGACTAGCGGGCCTTCAGATACGCAGTATTTT. This rearrangement joins TRBV5-6 to TRBJ2-3; 11 nucleotides line up with TRBD2. Germline V lookup: CDR1 SGHDT, CDR2 YYEEEE. With 4 bases clipped from V and 4 bases from J, the junction kept 11 bases outside the gene matches. The CDR3 spans 17 residues.

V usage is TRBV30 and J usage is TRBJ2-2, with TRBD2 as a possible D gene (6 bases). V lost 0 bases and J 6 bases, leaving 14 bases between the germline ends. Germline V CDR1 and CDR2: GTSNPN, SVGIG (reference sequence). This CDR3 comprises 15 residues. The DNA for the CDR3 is TGTGCCTGGAGTGTAGGGTCCCTAGCGCCCGGGGAGCTGTTTTTT. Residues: CAWSVGSLAPGELFF.

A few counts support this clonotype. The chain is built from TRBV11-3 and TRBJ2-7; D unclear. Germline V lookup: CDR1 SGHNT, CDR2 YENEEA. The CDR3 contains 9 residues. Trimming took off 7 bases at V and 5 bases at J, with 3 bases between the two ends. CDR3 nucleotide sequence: TGTGCCAGCATCCACGAGCAGTACGTC. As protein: CASIHEQYV.

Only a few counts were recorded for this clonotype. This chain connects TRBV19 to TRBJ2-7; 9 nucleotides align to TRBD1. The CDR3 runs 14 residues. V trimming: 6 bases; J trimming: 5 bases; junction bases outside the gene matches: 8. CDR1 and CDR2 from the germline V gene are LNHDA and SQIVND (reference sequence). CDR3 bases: TGTGCCAGTAGGGTGACAGGGGGAGGCCACGAGCAGTACTTC. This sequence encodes CASRVTGGGHEQYF.

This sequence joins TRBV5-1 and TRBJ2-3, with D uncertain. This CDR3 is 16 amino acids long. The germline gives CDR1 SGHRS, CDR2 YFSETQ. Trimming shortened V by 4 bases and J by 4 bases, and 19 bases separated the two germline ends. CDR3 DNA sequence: TGCGCCAGCAGCCCGAAGCGCGGCCCTCGCGCAGATACGCAGTATTTT. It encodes CASSPKRGPRADTQYF.

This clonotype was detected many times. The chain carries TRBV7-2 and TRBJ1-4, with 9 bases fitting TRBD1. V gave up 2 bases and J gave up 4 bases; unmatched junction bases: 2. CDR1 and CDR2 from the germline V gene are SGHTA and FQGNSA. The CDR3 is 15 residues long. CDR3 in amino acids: CASSLRDRDNEKLFF. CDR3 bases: TGTGCCAGCAGCTTACGGGACAGGGATAATGAAAAACTGTTTTTT.

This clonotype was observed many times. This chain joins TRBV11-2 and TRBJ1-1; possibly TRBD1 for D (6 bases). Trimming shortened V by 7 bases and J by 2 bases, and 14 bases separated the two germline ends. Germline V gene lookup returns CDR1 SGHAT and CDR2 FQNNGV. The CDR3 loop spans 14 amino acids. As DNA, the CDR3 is TGTGCCAGCAACCTCGGACAGTCAAACACTGAAGCTTTCTTT. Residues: CASNLGQSNTEAFF.

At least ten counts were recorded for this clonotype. The CDR3 is CATSADKAGSYNEQFF. The CDR3 coding sequence is TGTGCCACCAGTGCCGATAAAGCGGGCTCCTACAATGAGCAGTTCTTC. J is TRBJ2-1 and V is TRBV24-1; D may be TRBD2 (6 bases). Between the trimmed V and J ends, which lost 5 bases and 0 bases, there was a span of 13 bases. Germline V lookup: CDR1 KGHDR, CDR2 SFDVKD. The CDR3 runs 16 residues.

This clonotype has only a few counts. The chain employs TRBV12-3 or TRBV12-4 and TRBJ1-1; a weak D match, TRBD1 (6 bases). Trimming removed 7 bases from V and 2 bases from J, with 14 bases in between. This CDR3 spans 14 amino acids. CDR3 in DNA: TGTGCCAGCAAGGGGGGTTCTGAAAACACTGAAGCTTTCTTT. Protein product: CASKGGSENTEAFF.

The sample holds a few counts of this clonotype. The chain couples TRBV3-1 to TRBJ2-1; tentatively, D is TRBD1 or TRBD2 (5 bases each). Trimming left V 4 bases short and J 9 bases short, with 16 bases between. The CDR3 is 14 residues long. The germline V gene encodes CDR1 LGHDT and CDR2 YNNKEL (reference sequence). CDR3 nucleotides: TGTGCCAGCAGCCGGACCGGGGCTGGCGGTGAGCAGTTCTTC. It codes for CASSRTGAGGEQFF.